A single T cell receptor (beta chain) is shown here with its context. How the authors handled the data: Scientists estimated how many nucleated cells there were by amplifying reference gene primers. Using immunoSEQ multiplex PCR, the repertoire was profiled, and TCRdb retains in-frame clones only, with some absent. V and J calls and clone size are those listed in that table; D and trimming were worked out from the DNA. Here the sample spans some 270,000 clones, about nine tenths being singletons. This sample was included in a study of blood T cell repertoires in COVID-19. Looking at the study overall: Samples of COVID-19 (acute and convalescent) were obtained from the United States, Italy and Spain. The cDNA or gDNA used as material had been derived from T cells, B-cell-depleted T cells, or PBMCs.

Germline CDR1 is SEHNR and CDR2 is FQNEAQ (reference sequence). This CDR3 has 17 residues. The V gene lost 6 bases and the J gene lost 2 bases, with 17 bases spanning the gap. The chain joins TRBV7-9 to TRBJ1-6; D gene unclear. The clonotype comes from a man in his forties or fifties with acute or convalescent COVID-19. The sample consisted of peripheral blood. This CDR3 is CASSSRVNGAYNSPLHF. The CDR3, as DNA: TGTGCCAGCAGTTCCCGGGTAAACGGAGCCTATAATTCACCCCTCCACTTT.